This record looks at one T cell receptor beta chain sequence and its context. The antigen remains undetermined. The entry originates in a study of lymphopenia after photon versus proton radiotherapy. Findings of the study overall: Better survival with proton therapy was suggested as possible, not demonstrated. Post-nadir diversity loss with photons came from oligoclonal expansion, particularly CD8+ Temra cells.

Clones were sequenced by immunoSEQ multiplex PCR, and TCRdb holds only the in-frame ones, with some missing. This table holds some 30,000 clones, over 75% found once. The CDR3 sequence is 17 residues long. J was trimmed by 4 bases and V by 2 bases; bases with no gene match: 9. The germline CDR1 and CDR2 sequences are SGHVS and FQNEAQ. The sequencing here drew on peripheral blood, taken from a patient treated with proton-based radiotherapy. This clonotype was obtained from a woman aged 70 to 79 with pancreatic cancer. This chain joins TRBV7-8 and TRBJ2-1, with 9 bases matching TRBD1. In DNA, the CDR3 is TGTGCCAGCAGCTTAACGCACAGGGGGCTGGGGTACAATGAGCAGTTCTTC. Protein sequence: CASSLTHRGLGYNEQFF.